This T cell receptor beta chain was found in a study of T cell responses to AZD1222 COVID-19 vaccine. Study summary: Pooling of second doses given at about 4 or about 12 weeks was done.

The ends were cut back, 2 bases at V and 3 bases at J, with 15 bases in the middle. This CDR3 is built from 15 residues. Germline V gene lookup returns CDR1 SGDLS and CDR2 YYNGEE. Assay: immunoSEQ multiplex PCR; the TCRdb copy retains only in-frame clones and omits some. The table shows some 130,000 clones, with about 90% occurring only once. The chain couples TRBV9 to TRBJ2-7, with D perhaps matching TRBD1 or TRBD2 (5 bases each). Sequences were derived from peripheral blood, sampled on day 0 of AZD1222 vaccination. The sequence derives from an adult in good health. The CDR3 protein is CASSVLGDRSYEQYF. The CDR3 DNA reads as TGTGCCAGCAGCGTTCTTGGGGACCGGAGCTACGAGCAGTACTTC.